This paragraph covers one T cell receptor beta chain sequence. Its target is unknown. Trimming shortened V by 4 bases and J by 6 bases, and 13 bases separated the two germline ends. CDR3 length: 13 amino acids. Per germline, CDR1 SGHTA and CDR2 FQGTGA. The data are from a study of T cell responses to AZD1222 COVID-19 vaccine. Turning to the study itself: Analyses pooled second doses at about 4 or about 12 weeks.

Clones were sequenced by immunoSEQ multiplex PCR, and TCRdb holds only the in-frame ones, with some missing. Altogether tens of thousands of clones are present, just under 90% being singletons, with the ten largest covering around 5.8%. Study-level results: Of spike-specific TCRs, nearly half reportedly target regions left unmutated in variants. Repertoire sampling was restricted to post-peak T cell response timepoints.

The chain carries TRBV7-3 and TRBJ2-7; weak D call: TRBD1 (6 bases). This clonotype originated in an adult in good health. Sequencing was performed on peripheral blood, taken on day 0 of AZD1222 vaccination. CDR3 sequence: CASSSWGPSEQYF. The CDR3 DNA reads TGTGCCAGCAGCTCCTGGGGGCCGAGCGAGCAGTACTTC.